This T cell receptor beta chain was sequenced during a study of blood T cells in healthy people across ages. It was with a sample-barcoded 5' primer and a J-beta primer mix that a second PCR of about 7 to 12 cycles was run. Each cDNA molecule was tagged by a template-switch adaptor that had 12 random nucleotides. TCRdb itself ran the 5' RACE reads through MiXCR, one entry per CDR3 protein. The table has about 970,000 distinct CDR3 sequences, around 54% seen once. The CDR3 runs to 15 residues. CDR1 is LNHDA, CDR2 SQIVND, per germline (reference sequence). Trimming cost V 4 bases and J 7 bases, with 17 bases left between them.

The sequencing sample was made of blood. This rearrangement joins TRBV19 to TRBJ1-5; TRBD1 is a possible D gene (6 bases). The source is a woman aged 60-70 years in good health. The CDR3 sequence is CASSTGGGQGQPQHF. In nucleotides, the CDR3 is TGTGCCAGTAGTACCGGTGGGGGCCAAGGACAGCCCCAGCATTTT.